In its sample, the clone carrying this TCR beta chain was seen once. Its antigen is undetermined. The table came from immunoSEQ multiplex PCR; TCRdb's copy has only in-frame clones and leaves some out. The sample carries a few million clones, approximately 90% recorded once. The CDR3 covers 13 residues. Trimming removed 9 bases at V and 0 bases at J, with 9 bases between. Germline V lookup: CDR1 MNHNY, CDR2 SVGAGI (reference sequence). This entry comes from a study of shared clonotypes between healthy human individuals. Study-wide results and limits: An expected dependence of interdonor clonotype sharing on sequencing depth was noted.

This chain joins TRBV6-6 and TRBJ2-1; D possibly corresponds to TRBD2 (5 bases). This TCR was sampled from a man aged 18 to 30 in good health. Some clones in this sample may be carry-over from other donors' samples. Input material: naive CD4+ T cells from PBMCs. Subset denoted: CD45RA+ positively selected. DNA for the CDR3: TGTGCCAGTCAGCGGCCCTCCTACAATGAGCAGTTCTTC. Its protein is CASQRPSYNEQFF.